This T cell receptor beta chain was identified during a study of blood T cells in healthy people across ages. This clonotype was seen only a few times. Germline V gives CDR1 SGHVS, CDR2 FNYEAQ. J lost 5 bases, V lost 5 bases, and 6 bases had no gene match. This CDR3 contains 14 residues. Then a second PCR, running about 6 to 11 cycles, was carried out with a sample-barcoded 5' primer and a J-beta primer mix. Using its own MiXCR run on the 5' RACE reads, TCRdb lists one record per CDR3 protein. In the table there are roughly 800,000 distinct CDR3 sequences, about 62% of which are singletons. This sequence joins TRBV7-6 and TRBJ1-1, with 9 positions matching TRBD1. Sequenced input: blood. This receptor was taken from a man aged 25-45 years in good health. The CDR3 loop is CASSQRTGDTEAFF. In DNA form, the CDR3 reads TGTGCCAGCAGCCAGAGGACAGGGGATACTGAAGCTTTCTTT. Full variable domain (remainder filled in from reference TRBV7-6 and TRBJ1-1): GAGVSQSPRYKVTKRGQDVALRCDPISGHVSLYWYRQALGQGPEFLTYFNYEAQQDKSGLPNDRFSAERPEGSISTLTIQRTEQRDSAMYRCASSQRTGDTEAFFGQGTRLTVV.